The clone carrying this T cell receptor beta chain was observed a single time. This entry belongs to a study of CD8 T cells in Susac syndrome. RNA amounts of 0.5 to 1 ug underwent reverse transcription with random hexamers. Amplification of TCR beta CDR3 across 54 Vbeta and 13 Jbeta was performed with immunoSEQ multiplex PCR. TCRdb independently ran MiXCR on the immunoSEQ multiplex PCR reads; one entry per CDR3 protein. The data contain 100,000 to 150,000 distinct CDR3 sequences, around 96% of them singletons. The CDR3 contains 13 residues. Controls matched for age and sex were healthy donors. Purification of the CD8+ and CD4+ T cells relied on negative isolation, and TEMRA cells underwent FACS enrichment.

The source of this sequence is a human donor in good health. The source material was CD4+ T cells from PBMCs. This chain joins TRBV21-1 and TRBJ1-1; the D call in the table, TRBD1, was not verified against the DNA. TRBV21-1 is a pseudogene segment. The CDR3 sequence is CASIPQANTEAFF. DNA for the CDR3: TGTGCCAGCATCCCACAGGCGAACACTGAAGCTTTCTTT.